This passage covers 5 T cell receptor beta chains from one sample sequenced in a study of T cell responses to AZD1222 COVID-19 vaccine. TCRdb's copy holds only in-frame clones and misses some; the assay was immunoSEQ multiplex PCR. The data hold 90,000 to 120,000 clones, with roughly 87% observed a single time. The sample here was peripheral blood, taken 28 days after the second AZD1222 dose. All receptors come from an adult who received the AZD1222 COVID-19 vaccine.

This sequence joins TRBV12-5 and TRBJ1-1, with a weak D call TRBD1 (5 bases). Trimming left V 0 bases short and J 2 bases short, with 13 bases between. Germline CDR1 is LGHNT and CDR2 is FRNRAP. The CDR3 runs to 16 residues. The CDR3 DNA is TGTGCTAGTGGTTTGGTATACACGGGGCCTAACACTGAAGCTTTCTTT. It is translated as CASGLVYTGPNTEAFF.

The CDR3 loop is CASSLGTNSNQPQHF. The CDR3 DNA sequence: TGTGCCAGCAGCTTAGGGACCAATAGCAATCAGCCCCAGCATTTT. The chain recombines TRBV7-9 with TRBJ1-5; D not certain. The CDR3 has 15 residues. CDR1 is SEHNR, CDR2 FQNEAQ, per germline (reference sequence). V was pared by 1 base and J by 0 bases, with 7 bases between.

The CDR3 loop reads CASSLAGGTGELFF. CDR3 coding DNA: TGTGCCAGCAGCTTAGCAGGGGGCACCGGGGAGCTGTTTTTT. The chain is built from TRBV7-7 and TRBJ2-2, with TRBD1 as a possible D gene (6 bases). The germline V gene has CDR1 SSHAT and CDR2 FNYEAQ (reference sequence). CDR3 size: 14 residues. The ends were cut back, 0 bases at V and 4 bases at J, with 6 bases in the middle. The whole variable domain, remainder taken from reference TRBV7-7 and TRBJ2-2, is GAGVSQSPRYKVTKRGQDVTLRCDPISSHATLYWYQQALGQGPEFLTYFNYEAQPDKSGLPSDRFSAERPEGSISTLTIQRTEQRDSAMYRCASSLAGGTGELFFGEGSRLTVL.

The rearrangement joins TRBV27 to TRBJ2-2, with D unclear. Germline-derived CDR1 and CDR2 are MNHEY and SMNVEV (reference sequence). The CDR3 covers 13 residues. V was trimmed by 6 bases and J by 9 bases, leaving 14 bases between them. CDR3 amino acids: CASSVGIKWELFF. CDR3 DNA: TGTGCCAGCAGCGTAGGAATTAAGTGGGAGCTGTTTTTT.

V is TRBV5-6 and J is TRBJ2-2; 8 nucleotides agree with TRBD1. The CDR3 is made up of 16 amino acids. The J segment lost 5 bases and the V segment lost 2 bases, leaving 8 bases of the junction unmatched. Germline V gives CDR1 SGHDT, CDR2 YYEEEE. This chain's CDR3 is CASSFGGQGLTGELFF. The CDR3 DNA reads as TGTGCCAGCAGCTTTGGAGGACAGGGTCTGACCGGGGAGCTGTTTTTT.